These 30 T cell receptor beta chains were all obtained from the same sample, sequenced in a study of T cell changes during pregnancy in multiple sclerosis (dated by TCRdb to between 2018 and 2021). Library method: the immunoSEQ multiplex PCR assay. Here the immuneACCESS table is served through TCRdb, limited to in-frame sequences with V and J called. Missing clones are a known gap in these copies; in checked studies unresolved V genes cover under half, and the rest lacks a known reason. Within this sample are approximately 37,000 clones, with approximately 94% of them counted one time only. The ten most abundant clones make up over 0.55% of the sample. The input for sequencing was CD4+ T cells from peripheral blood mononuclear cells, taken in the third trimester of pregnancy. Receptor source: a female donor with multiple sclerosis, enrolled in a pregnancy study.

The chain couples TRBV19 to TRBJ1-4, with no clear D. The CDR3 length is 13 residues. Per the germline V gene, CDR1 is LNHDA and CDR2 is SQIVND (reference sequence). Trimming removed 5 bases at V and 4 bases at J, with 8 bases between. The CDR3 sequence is CASSEGFNEKLFF. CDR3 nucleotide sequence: TGTGCCAGTAGTGAGGGCTTTAATGAAAAACTGTTTTTT.

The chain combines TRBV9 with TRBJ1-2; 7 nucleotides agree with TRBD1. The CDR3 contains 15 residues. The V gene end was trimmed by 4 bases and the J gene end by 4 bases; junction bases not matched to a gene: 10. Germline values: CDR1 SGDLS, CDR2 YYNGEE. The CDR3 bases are TGTGCCAGCAGCCGGACGGACAGGATGGGCTATGGCTACACCTTC. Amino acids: CASSRTDRMGYGYTF.

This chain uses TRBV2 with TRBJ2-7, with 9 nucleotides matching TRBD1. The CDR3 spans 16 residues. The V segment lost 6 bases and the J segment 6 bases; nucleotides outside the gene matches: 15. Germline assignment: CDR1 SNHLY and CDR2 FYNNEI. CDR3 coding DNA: TGTGCCAGCAGCTCCCTCTCCGGGACAGGGACGGGCGAGCAGTACTTC. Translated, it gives CASSSLSGTGTGEQYF.

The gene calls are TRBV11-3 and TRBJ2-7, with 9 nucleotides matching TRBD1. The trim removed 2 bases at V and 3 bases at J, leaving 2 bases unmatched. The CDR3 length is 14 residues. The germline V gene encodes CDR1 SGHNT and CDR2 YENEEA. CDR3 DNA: TGTGCCAGCAGCTTAAGGGACAGGGTCTACGAGCAGTACTTC. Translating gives CASSLRDRVYEQYF.

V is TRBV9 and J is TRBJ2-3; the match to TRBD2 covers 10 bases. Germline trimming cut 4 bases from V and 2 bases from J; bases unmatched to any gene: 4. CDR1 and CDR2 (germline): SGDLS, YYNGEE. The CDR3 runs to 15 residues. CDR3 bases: TGTGCCAGCAGCTCAAGCGGGGGGGCCACAGATACGCAGTATTTT. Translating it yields CASSSSGGATDTQYF. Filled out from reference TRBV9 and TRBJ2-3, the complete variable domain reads DSGVTQTPKHLITATGQRVTLRCSPRSGDLSVYWYQQSLDQGLQFLIQYYNGEERAKGNILERFSAQQFPDLHSELNLSSLELGDSALYFCASSSSGGATDTQYFGPGTRLTVL.

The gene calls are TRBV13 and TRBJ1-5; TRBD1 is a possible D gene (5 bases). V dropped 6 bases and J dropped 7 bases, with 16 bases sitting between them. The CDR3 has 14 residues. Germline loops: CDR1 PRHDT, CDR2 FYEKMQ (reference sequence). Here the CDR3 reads CASSRGGTDQPQHF. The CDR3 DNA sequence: TGTGCCAGCAGTCGGGGAGGGACGGACCAGCCCCAGCATTTT.

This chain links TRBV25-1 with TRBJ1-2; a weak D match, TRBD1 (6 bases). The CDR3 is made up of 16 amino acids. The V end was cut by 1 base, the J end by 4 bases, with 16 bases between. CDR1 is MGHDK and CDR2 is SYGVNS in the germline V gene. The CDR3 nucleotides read TGTGCCAGCAGTGAATTTGGTCGTTCAGGGGTCTATGGCTACACCTTC. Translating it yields CASSEFGRSGVYGYTF.

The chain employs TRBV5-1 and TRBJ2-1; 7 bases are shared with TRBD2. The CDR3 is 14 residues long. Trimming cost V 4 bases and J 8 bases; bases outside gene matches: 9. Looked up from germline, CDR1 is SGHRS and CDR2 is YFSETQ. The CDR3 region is CASSPLGGVDEQFF. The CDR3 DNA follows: TGCGCCAGCAGCCCCCTGGGAGGGGTCGATGAGCAGTTCTTC. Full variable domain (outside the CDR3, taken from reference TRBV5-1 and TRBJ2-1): KAGVTQTPRYLIKTRGQQVTLSCSPISGHRSVSWYQQTPGQGLQFLFEYFSETQRNKGNFPGRFSGRQFSNSRSEMNVSTLELGDSALYLCASSPLGGVDEQFFGPGTRLTVL.

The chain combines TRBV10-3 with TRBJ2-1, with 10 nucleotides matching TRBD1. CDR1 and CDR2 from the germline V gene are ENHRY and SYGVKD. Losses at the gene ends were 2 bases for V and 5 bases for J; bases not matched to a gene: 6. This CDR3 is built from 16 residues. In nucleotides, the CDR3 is TGTGCCATCAGTGAGAGGGCCGGGACAGGGGACAATGAGCAGTTCTTC. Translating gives CAISERAGTGDNEQFF.

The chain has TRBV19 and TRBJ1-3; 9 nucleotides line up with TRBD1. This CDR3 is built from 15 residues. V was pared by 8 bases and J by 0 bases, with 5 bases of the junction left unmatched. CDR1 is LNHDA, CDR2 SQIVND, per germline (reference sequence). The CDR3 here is CASGQGRNSGNTIYF. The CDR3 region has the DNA TGTGCCAGTGGACAGGGGAGAAACTCTGGAAACACCATATATTTT.

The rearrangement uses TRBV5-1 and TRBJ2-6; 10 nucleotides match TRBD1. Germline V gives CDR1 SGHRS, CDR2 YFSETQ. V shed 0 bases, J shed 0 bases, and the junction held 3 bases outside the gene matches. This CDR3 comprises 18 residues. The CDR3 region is CASSLVGTGVSGANVLTF. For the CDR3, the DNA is TGCGCCAGCAGCTTGGTCGGGACAGGGGTCTCTGGGGCCAACGTCCTGACTTTC.

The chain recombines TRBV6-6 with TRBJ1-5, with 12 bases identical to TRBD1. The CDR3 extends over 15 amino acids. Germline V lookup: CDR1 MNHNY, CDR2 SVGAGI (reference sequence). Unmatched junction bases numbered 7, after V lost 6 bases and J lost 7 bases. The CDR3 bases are TGTGCCAGCAGCCCCGGGACAGGGGGCGAACAGCCCCAGCATTTT. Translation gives CASSPGTGGEQPQHF.

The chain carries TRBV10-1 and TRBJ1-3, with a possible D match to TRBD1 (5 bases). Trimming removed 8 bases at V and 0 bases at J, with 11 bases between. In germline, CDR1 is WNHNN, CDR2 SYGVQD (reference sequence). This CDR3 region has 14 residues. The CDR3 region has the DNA TGCGCCAGCGGGGCATCGAGCTCTGGAAACACCATATATTTT. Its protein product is CASGASSSGNTIYF.

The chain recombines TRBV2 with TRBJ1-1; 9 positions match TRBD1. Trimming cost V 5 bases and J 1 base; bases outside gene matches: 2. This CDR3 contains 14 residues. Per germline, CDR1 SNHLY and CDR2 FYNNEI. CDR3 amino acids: CASSKGQGNTEAFF. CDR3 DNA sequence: TGTGCCAGCAGTAAGGGACAGGGGAACACTGAAGCTTTCTTT.

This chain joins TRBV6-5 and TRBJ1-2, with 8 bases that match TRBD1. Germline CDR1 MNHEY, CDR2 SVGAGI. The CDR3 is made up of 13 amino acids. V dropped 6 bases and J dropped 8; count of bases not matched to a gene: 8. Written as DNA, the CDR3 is TGTGCCAGCAGAACCGGACAGGGTCTAGGCTACACCTTC. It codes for CASRTGQGLGYTF.

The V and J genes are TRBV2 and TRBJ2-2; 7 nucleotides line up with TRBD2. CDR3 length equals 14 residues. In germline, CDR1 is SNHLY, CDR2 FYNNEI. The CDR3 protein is CARRSGTTTGELFF. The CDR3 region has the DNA TGTGCAAGGAGGAGTGGGACTACCACCGGGGAGCTGTTTTTT. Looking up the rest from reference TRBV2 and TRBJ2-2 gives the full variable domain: EPEVTQTPSHQVTQMGQEVILRCVPISNHLYFYWYRQILGQKVEFLVSFYNNEISEKSEIFDDQFSVERPDGSNFTLKIRSTKLEDSAMYFCARRSGTTTGELFFGEGSRLTVL.

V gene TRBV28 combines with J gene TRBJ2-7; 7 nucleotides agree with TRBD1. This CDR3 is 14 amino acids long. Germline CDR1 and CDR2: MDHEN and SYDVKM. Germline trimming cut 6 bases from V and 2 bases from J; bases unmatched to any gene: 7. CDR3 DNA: TGTGCCAGCAGACAGGGGAGAGCCACCTACGAGCAGTACTTC. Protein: CASRQGRATYEQYF.

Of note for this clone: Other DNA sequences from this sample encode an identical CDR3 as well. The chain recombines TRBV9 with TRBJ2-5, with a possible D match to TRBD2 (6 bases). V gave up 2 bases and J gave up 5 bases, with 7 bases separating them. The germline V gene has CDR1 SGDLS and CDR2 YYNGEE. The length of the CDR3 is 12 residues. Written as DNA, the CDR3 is TGTGCCAGCAGCGTCGGAGGGGAGACCCAGTACTTC. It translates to CASSVGGETQYF. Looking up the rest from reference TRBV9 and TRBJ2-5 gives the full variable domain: DSGVTQTPKHLITATGQRVTLRCSPRSGDLSVYWYQQSLDQGLQFLIQYYNGEERAKGNILERFSAQQFPDLHSELNLSSLELGDSALYFCASSVGGETQYFGPGTRLLVL.

As DNA, the CDR3 is TGTGCCAGCAGCCAAGATCCGGGAACTGACATCTATGGCTACACCTTC. It specifies CASSQDPGTDIYGYTF. This sequence joins TRBV5-4 and TRBJ1-2, with D unclear. Trimming took off 4 bases at V and 4 bases at J, with 20 bases between the two ends. This CDR3 contains 16 residues. CDR1 is SGHNT and CDR2 is YYREEE in the germline V gene (reference sequence).

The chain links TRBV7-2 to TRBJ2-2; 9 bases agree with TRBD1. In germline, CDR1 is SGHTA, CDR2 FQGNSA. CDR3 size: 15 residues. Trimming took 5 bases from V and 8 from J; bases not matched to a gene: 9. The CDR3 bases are TGTGCCAGCAGCGTCGGGACAGGGATTATAGGGGAGCTGTTTTTT. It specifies CASSVGTGIIGELFF.

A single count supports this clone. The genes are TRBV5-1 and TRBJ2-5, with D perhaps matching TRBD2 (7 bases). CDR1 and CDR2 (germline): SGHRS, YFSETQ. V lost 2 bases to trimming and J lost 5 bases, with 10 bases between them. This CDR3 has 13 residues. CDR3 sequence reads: CASSLGGDETQYF. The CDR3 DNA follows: TGCGCCAGCAGCTTAGGGGGGGACGAGACCCAGTACTTC.

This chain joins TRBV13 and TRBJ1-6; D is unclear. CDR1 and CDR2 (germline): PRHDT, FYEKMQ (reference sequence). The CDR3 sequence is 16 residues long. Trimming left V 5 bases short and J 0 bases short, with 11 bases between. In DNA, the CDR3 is TGTGCCAGCAGCCCTATAGTCCGCTCCTATAATTCACCCCTCCACTTT. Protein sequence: CASSPIVRSYNSPLHF.

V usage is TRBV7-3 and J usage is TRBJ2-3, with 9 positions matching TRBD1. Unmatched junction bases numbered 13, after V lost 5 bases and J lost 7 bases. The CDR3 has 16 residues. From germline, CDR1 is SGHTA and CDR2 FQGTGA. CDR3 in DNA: TGTGCCAGCAGCCCCGTCGGGACAGGGAAATTTCATACGCAGTATTTT. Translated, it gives CASSPVGTGKFHTQYF.

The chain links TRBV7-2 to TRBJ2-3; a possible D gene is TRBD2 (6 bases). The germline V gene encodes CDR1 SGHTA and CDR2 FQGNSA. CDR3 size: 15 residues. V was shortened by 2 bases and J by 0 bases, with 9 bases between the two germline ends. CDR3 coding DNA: TGTGCCAGCAGCTTAATGGCGGGGAGCACAGATACGCAGTATTTT. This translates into CASSLMAGSTDTQYF.

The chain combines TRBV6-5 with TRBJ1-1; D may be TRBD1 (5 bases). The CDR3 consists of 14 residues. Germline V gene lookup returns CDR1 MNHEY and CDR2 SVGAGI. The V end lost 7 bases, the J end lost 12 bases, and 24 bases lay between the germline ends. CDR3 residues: CASTTPGGGRRTFF. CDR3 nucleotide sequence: TGTGCCAGCACCACTCCGGGGGGAGGGAGGAGGACTTTCTTT.

CDR3 region: CAWSPPAGGPVEQYF. The CDR3 nucleotides are TGTGCCTGGAGTCCCCCTGCGGGAGGGCCTGTCGAGCAGTACTTC. The chain combines TRBV30 with TRBJ2-7; 9 bases fit TRBD2. Germline assignment: CDR1 GTSNPN and CDR2 SVGIG (reference sequence). This CDR3 is built from 15 residues. The V segment lost 2 bases and the J segment 6 bases; nucleotides outside the gene matches: 11.

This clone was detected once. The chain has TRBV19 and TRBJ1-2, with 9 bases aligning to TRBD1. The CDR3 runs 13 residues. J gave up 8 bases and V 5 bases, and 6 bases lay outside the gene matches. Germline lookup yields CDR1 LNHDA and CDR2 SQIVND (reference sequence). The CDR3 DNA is TGTGCCAGTAGTCCCACAGGGGGCCAAGGCTACACCTTC. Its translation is CASSPTGGQGYTF.

In DNA form, the CDR3 reads TGTGCCAGCAGTGAAGGGTCGAAACGGGCGGGGAAGAGAGCCGGGGAGCTGTTTTTT. Protein product: CASSEGSKRAGKRAGELFF. The V gene is TRBV6-1, the J gene TRBJ2-2, with TRBD2 as a possible D gene (6 bases). Germline CDR1 MNHNS, CDR2 SASEGT. This CDR3 contains 19 residues. V lost 1 base and J lost 6, with 24 bases in between.

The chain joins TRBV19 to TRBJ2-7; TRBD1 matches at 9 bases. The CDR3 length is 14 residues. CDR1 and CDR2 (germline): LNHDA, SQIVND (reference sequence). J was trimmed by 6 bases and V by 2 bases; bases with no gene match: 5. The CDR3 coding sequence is TGTGCCAGTAGTATATACAGGGGGCGCGCCGAGCAGTACTTC. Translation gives CASSIYRGRAEQYF.

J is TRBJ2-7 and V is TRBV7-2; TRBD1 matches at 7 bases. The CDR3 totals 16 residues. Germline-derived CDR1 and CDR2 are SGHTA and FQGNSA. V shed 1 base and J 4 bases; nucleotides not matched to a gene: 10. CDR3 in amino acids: CASSLVGAGGKYEQYF. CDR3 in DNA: TGTGCCAGCAGCTTAGTAGGGGCAGGGGGAAAGTACGAGCAGTACTTC.